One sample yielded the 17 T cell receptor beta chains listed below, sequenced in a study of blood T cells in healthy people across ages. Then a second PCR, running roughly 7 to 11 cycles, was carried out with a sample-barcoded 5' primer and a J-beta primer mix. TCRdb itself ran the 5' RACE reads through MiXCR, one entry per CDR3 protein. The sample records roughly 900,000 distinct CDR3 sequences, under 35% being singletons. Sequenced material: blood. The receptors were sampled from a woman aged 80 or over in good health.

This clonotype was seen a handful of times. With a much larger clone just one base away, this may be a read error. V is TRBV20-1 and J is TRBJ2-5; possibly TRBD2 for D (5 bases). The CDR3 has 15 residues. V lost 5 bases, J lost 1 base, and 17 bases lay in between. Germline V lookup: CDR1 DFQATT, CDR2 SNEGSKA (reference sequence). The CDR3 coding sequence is TGCAGTGCTGTCGGGCGGCCTAGCCCCCAAGAGACCCAGTACTTC. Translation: CSAVGRPSPQETQYF.

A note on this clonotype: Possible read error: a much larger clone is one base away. CDR3 sequence: CASPPAARGYNEQFF. The DNA of the CDR3 is TGTGCCAGCCCTCCGGCGGCTAGGGGATACAATGAGCAGTTCTTC. This chain connects TRBV6-1 to TRBJ2-1, with TRBD1 as a possible D gene (5 bases). V lost 8 bases, J lost 4 bases, and 18 bases lay in between. The germline CDR1 and CDR2 sequences are MNHNS and SASEGT. The CDR3 covers 15 residues.

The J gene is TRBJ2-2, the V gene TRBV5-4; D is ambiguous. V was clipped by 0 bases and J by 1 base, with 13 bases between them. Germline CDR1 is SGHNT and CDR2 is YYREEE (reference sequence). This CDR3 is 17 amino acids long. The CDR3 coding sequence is TGTGCCAGCAGCTTGGTTGGTTGGACCAGGAACACCGGGGAGCTGTTTTTT. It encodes CASSLVGWTRNTGELFF. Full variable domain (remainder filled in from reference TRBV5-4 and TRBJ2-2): ETGVTQSPTHLIKTRGQQVTLRCSSQSGHNTVSWYQQALGQGPQFIFQYYREEENGRGNFPPRFSGLQFPNYSSELNVNALELDDSALYLCASSLVGWTRNTGELFFGEGSRLTVL.

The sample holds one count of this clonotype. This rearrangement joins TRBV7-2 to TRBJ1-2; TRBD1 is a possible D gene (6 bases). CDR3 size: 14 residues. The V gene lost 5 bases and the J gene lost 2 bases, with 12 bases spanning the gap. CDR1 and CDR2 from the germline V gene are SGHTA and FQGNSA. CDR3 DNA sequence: TGTGCCAGCAGCCCCTTGGACAGAAACTATGGCTACACCTTC. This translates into CASSPLDRNYGYTF.

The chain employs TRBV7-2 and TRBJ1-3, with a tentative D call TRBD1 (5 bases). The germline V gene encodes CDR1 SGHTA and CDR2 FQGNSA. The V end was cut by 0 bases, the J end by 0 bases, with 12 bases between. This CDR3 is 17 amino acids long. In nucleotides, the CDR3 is TGTGCCAGCAGCTTAGCCGGGGGTTTAACCTCTGGAAACACCATATATTTT. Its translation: CASSLAGGLTSGNTIYF.

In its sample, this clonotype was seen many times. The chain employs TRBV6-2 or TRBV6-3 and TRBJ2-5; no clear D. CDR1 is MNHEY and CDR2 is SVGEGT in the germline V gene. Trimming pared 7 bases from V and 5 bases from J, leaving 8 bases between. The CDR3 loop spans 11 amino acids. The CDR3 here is CASKLVETQYF. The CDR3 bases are TGTGCCAGCAAATTGGTGGAGACCCAGTACTTC.

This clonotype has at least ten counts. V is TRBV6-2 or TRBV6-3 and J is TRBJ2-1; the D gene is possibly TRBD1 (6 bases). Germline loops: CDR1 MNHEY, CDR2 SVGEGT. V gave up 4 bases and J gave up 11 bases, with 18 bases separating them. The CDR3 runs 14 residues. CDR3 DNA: TGTGCCAGCAGTTCTGGACAGACCCTAGGAAAGCAGTTCTTC. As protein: CASSSGQTLGKQFF.

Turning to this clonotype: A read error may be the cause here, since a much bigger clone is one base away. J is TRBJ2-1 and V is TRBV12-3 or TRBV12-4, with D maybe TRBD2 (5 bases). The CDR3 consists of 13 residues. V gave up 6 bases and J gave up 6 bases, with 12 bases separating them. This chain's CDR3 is CASRLERFNEQFF. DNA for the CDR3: TGTGCCAGCAGGTTGGAGCGGTTCAATGAGCAGTTCTTC.

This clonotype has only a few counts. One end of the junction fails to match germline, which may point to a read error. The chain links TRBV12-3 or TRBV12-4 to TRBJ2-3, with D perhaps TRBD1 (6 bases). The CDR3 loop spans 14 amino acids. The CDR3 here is CASRERGSTDAQYF. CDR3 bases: TGTGCCAGCAGAGAGAGGGGGAGCACAGATGCGCAGTATTTT.

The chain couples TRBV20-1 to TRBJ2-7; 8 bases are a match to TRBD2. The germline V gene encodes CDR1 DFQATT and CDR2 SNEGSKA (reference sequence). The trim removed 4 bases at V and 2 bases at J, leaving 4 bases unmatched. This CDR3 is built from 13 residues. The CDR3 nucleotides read TGCAGTGCTACGACTAGCGACACCTACGAGCAGTACTTC. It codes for CSATTSDTYEQYF.

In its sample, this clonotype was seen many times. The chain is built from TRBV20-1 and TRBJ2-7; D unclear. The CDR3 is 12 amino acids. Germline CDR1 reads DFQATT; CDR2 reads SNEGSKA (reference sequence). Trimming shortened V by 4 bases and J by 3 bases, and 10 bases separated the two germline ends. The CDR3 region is CSAIGQLYEQYF. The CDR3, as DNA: TGCAGTGCTATAGGGCAGCTCTACGAGCAGTACTTC.

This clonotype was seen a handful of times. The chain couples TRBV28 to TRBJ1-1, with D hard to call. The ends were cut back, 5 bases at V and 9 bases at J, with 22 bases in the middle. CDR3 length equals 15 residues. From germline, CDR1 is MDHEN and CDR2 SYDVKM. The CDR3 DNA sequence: TGTGCCAGCAGTCCTGGTGGTTCCCCCTCGGTAAAAGCTTTCTTT. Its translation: CASSPGGSPSVKAFF.

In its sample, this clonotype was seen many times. The chain's CDR3 is CASNAMGRGTEAFF. Written as DNA, the CDR3 is TGTGCCAGCAACGCAATGGGTAGGGGCACTGAAGCTTTCTTT. The rearrangement links TRBV11-2 to TRBJ1-1, with D possibly matching TRBD1 (5 bases). From germline, CDR1 is SGHAT and CDR2 FQNNGV. V was clipped by 7 bases and J by 4 bases, with 16 bases between them. CDR3 length: 14 amino acids.

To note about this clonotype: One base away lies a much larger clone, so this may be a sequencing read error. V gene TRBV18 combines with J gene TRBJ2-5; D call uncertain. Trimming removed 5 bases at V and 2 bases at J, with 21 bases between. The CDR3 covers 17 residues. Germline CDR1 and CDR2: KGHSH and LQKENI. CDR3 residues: CASSKETSETGQETQYF. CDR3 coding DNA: TGTGCCAGCTCAAAAGAGACTTCCGAGACGGGTCAAGAGACCCAGTACTTC.

The CDR3 region is CASSRSTGQGNQPQHF. Written as DNA, the CDR3 is TGTGCCAGCAGCCGAAGTACGGGACAGGGGAATCAGCCCCAGCATTTT. This rearrangement joins TRBV7-9 to TRBJ1-5; 10 nucleotides line up with TRBD1. Germline V gives CDR1 SEHNR, CDR2 FQNEAQ (reference sequence). CDR3 length: 16 residues. Losses at the gene ends were 5 bases for V and 4 bases for J; bases not matched to a gene: 8.

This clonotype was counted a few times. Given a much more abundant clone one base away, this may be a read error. Here the CDR3 DNA reads TGTGCCAGCAGGCACCAGGGACCTAGTCTCTACAATGAGCAGTACTTC. Protein sequence: CASRHQGPSLYNEQYF. This chain links TRBV7-7 with TRBJ2-7; D could derive from TRBD1 or TRBD2 (5 bases each). This CDR3 contains 16 residues. V lost 6 bases to trimming and J lost 7 bases, with 25 bases between them. CDR1 SSHAT and CDR2 FNYEAQ come from the germline V gene (reference sequence).

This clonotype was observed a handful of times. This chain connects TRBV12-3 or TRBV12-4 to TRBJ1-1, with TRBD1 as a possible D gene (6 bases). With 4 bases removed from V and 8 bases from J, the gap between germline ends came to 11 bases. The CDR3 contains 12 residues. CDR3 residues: CASSSTDREAFF. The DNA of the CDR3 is TGTGCCAGCAGTTCGACCGACAGGGAAGCTTTCTTT.